A selection of T cell receptor beta chains follows, all from one sample in a study of blood T cell repertoires in COVID-19. TCRdb keeps only in-frame clones here, not all; method: immunoSEQ multiplex PCR. Seen here are 250,000 to 400,000 clones, about nine tenths observed once, and the top ten hold 1%. The material sequenced was peripheral blood. These receptors all come from a man aged 45-60 years with active or convalescent COVID-19. Both conserved end residues are part of each CDR3. Each record gives: clone size, D gene, V gene, J gene, CDR3 protein, CDR3 DNA. The D gene is left open where the match is weak. Expanded clones are given a class, and other clones once, few, many or no size at all.

>-|TRBD1|TRBV7-2|TRBJ2-1
CASSAAGTGGVNEQFF
TGTGCCAGCAGCGCAGCCGGGACAGGGGGAGTGAATGAGCAGTTCTTC
>-|-|TRBV10-3|TRBJ1-5
CAISSGQSNQPQHF
TGTGCCATCAGCAGCGGACAGAGCAATCAGCCCCAGCATTTT
>-|TRBD1|TRBV29-1|TRBJ2-2
CSAFDRGRGDGELFF
TGCAGCGCATTCGACAGGGGTAGGGGAGACGGGGAGCTGTTTTTT
>-|TRBD1|TRBV28|TRBJ1-4
CASSPDRGGNEKLFF
TGTGCCAGCAGCCCCGACAGGGGGGGGAATGAAAAACTGTTTTTT
>-|-|TRBV7-2|TRBJ1-6
CASSPLNSPLHF
TGTGCCAGCAGCCCTCTTAATTCACCCCTCCACTTT
>-|-|TRBV29-1|TRBJ1-4
CSVAEAGPEKLFF
TGCAGCGTTGCTGAGGCAGGGCCTGAAAAACTGTTTTTT
>-|TRBD2|TRBV13|TRBJ2-1
CASSFGTTEPGEQFF
TGTGCCAGCAGCTTCGGGACTACCGAACCGGGTGAGCAGTTCTTC
>once|TRBD1|TRBV6-5|TRBJ1-2
CASNQGGSDRGYTF
TGTGCCAGCAACCAAGGGGGCAGTGACCGCGGCTACACCTTC
>-|-|TRBV19|TRBJ1-1
CASSSQDSRAGEAFF
TGTGCCAGTAGCAGCCAGGACAGTCGGGCCGGTGAAGCTTTCTTT
>-|TRBD1|TRBV5-5|TRBJ2-3
CASSLLDRGLVGPTDTQYF
TGTGCCAGCAGCTTATTGGACAGGGGACTGGTTGGTCCCACAGATACGCAGTATTTT
>-|TRBD2|TRBV18|TRBJ2-1
CASSQIAGRDNEQFF
TGTGCCAGCTCACAAATAGCGGGAAGAGACAATGAGCAGTTCTTC
>-|TRBD2|TRBV10-3|TRBJ2-7
CAIRRTSGRERSSYEQYF
TGTGCCATCAGGCGGACTAGCGGGAGGGAAAGAAGCTCCTACGAGCAGTACTTC
>-|TRBD2|TRBV18|TRBJ2-3
CASSRLAGGGDTQYF
TGTGCCAGCTCACGACTAGCGGGAGGTGGAGATACGCAGTATTTT
>-|TRBD1|TRBV6-7|TRBJ1-6
CASSSPEGQVSSPLHF
TGTGCCAGCAGCTCTCCGGAGGGACAGGTAAGTTCACCCCTCCACTTT
>-|TRBD1|TRBV7-2|TRBJ1-4
CASSLEGQGYEKLFF
TGTGCCAGCAGCTTAGAGGGACAGGGATATGAAAAACTGTTTTTT
>-|-|TRBV19|TRBJ2-3
CASSIGRYSTDTQYF
TGTGCCAGTAGTATAGGGAGGTACTCCACAGATACGCAGTATTTT
>-|TRBD1|TRBV28|TRBJ2-7
CASSPLGTGHSYEQYF
TGTGCCAGCAGCCCCCTGGGGACAGGGCACTCCTACGAGCAGTACTTC
>-|-|TRBV3-1/TRBV3-2|TRBJ2-2
CASSQGVSTPGELFF
TGTGCCAGCAGCCAAGGGGTATCGACTCCCGGGGAGCTGTTTTTT
>-|TRBD1|TRBV28|TRBJ1-2
CASGTADYGYTF
TGTGCCAGCGGGACAGCCGATTATGGCTACACCTTC
>-|-|TRBV14|TRBJ2-7
CASSQDGARIGQTASYEQYF
TGTGCCAGCAGCCAAGACGGGGCCAGAATCGGACAGACCGCCTCCTACGAGCAGTACTTC
>-|-|TRBV28|TRBJ1-1
CASITGQKNTEAFF
TGTGCCAGCATCACGGGACAAAAGAACACTGAAGCTTTCTTT
>-|TRBD1|TRBV29-1|TRBJ2-7
CSVGQGSYEQYF
TGCAGCGTTGGACAGGGCTCCTACGAGCAGTACTTC
>-|-|TRBV23-1|TRBJ1-5
CASRQGQPINQPQHF
TGCGCCAGCAGACAAGGACAGCCCATTAATCAGCCCCAGCATTTT